The clone carrying this TCR beta chain has just a few counts. This entry belongs to a study of T cell changes during pregnancy in multiple sclerosis. CDR1 is MDHEN, CDR2 SYDVKM, per germline. The V and J ends lost 5 bases and 10 bases respectively, with 15 bases between them. CDR3 length equals 14 residues. The table came from immunoSEQ multiplex PCR; TCRdb's copy has only in-frame clones and leaves some out. The repertoire consists of approximately 59,000 clones, with 91% occurring once and the leading ten covering roughly 1.5%. The receptor was derived from a female donor in good health, enrolled as a control in a pregnancy study. The J gene is TRBJ1-6, the V gene TRBV28, with D perhaps TRBD1 (6 bases). The sequencing here drew on peripheral blood, taken in the third trimester of pregnancy. CDR3 nucleotide sequence: TGTGCCAGCAGTCCCGGGACATACGACTCACCCCTCCACTTT. This sequence encodes CASSPGTYDSPLHF. The full variable domain, in which reference TRBV28 and TRBJ1-6 provide the parts outside the CDR3, is DVKVTQSSRYLVKRTGEKVFLECVQDMDHENMFWYRQDPGLGLRLIYFSYDVKMKEKGDIPEGYSVSREKKERFSLILESASTNQTSMYLCASSPGTYDSPLHFGNGTRLTVT.